The 10 T cell receptor beta chains presented below share a single source sample, sequenced in a study of response to subunit inactivated influenza vaccine. TCRdb used MiXCR to reprocess the RT-PCR reads, holding one entry per CDR3 protein. The table lists under 800,000 distinct CDR3 sequences, more than 11% of them singletons. Sample: PBMCs from blood, taken 14 to 15 days before vaccination. Every receptor here comes from a man aged 50 to 60 who received an inactivated influenza vaccine.

This chain links TRBV20-1 with TRBJ2-1, with 11 bases fitting TRBD2. J was trimmed by 7 bases and V by 3 bases; bases with no gene match: 5. From germline, CDR1 is DFQATT and CDR2 SNEGSKA (reference sequence). The CDR3 is 14 amino acids. The CDR3 DNA follows: TGCAGTGCTAGCGTAGCGGGAGGGTGGAATGAGCAGTTCTTC. Amino acid sequence: CSASVAGGWNEQFF.

There are a few counts of this clonotype. DNA for the CDR3: TGCAGTGCTTACCGGGACAGAGTTTATGGCTACACCTTC. Protein sequence: CSAYRDRVYGYTF. V usage is TRBV20-1 and J usage is TRBJ1-2; 7 bases are shared with TRBD1. Germline CDR1 is DFQATT and CDR2 is SNEGSKA (reference sequence). V gave up 5 bases and J gave up 5 bases; unmatched junction bases: 8. This CDR3 has 13 amino acids.

The chain carries TRBV21-1 and TRBJ2-1; no check of the table's D call, TRBD2, against the DNA was made. TRBV21-1 is described as a pseudogene. The CDR3 consists of 19 residues. This chain's CDR3 is CASSKGGSGRSSSYNEQFF. Written as DNA, the CDR3 is TGTGCCAGCAGCAAAGGGGGTAGCGGGAGGTCCAGCTCCTACAATGAGCAGTTCTTC.

V and J are TRBV12-3 or TRBV12-4 and TRBJ1-2; D gene uncertain. V lost 3 bases and J 8 bases, leaving 10 bases between the germline ends. The CDR3 has 12 amino acids. CDR3 in amino acids: CASSFSPKGYTF. The CDR3 DNA sequence: TGTGCCAGCAGTTTTTCCCCCAAGGGCTACACCTTC.

The sample holds many counts of this clonotype. V gene TRBV5-1 combines with J gene TRBJ2-2; D not certain. The germline gives CDR1 SGHRS, CDR2 YFSETQ. Trimming removed 4 bases from V and 8 bases from J, with 9 bases in between. This CDR3 is 12 amino acids long. The CDR3 spells CASSTGPGELFF. The DNA of the CDR3 is TGCGCCAGCAGCACCGGACCAGGGGAGCTGTTTTTT.

This clonotype was observed a handful of times. The chain links TRBV11-2 to TRBJ2-1, with 7 bases lining up with TRBD1. The V and J ends lost 1 base and 6 bases, in that order; junction bases with no gene match: 6. Germline V lookup: CDR1 SGHAT, CDR2 FQNNGV. The CDR3 spans 15 residues. The CDR3 DNA reads as TGTGCCAGCAGCTTAGTTCCCTGGGACAGCAATGAGCAGTTCTTC. Protein sequence: CASSLVPWDSNEQFF.

This sequence joins TRBV20-1 and TRBJ2-1; 8 bases are a match to TRBD2. This CDR3 has 15 residues. Trimming took 3 bases from V and 6 from J; bases not matched to a gene: 10. The V gene's germline CDR1 is DFQATT and CDR2 SNEGSKA (reference sequence). The chain's CDR3 is CSASGGTSPLNEQFF. Written as DNA, the CDR3 is TGCAGTGCTAGCGGGGGGACTAGTCCCCTCAATGAGCAGTTCTTC.

The J gene is TRBJ2-1, the V gene TRBV6-2 or TRBV6-3; possibly TRBD1 or TRBD2 for D (6 bases each). Germline V CDR1 and CDR2: MNHEY, SVGEGT. The germline V and J ends were trimmed by 2 bases and 12 bases, with 14 bases remaining between them. This CDR3 has 13 amino acids. The CDR3 nucleotides read TGTGCCAGCAGTTACGGGGGGCGCGGGGTGCAGTTCTTC. As protein: CASSYGGRGVQFF.

J is TRBJ1-1 and V is TRBV12-3 or TRBV12-4, with a weak D call TRBD1 (5 bases). The CDR3 covers 14 residues. V shed 6 bases and J shed 1 base, with 12 bases lying between them. CDR3 nucleotides: TGTGCCAGCAGACCTGGACACCAGAACACTGAAGCTTTCTTT. Amino acid sequence: CASRPGHQNTEAFF.

This clonotype was counted only a few times. The rearrangement links TRBV20-1 to TRBJ2-1, with unresolved D. Germline loops: CDR1 DFQATT, CDR2 SNEGSKA (reference sequence). V lost 0 bases, J lost 9 bases, and 9 bases lay in between. The CDR3 loop spans 12 amino acids. The CDR3 nucleotides read TGCAGTGCTAGAGACCACGCCCCTGAGCAGTTCTTC. Protein product: CSARDHAPEQFF.